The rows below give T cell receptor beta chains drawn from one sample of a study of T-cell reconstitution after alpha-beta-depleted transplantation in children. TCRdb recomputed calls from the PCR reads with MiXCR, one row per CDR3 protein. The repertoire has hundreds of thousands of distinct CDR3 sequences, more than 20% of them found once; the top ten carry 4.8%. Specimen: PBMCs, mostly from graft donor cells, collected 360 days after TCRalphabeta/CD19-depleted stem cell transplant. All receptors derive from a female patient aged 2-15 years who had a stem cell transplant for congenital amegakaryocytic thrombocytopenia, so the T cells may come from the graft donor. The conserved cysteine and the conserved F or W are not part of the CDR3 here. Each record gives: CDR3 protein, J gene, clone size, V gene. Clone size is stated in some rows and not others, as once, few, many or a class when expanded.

ASRTGTLLQAKNIQY,TRBJ2-4,few,TRBV27
ASRLPGQAYNEQF,TRBJ2-1,few,TRBV12-3/TRBV12-4
ASSFLGSRADTQY,TRBJ2-3,many,TRBV28
ASRQGAMNTEAF,TRBJ1-1,few,TRBV19
ASNRASGGKPYEQY,TRBJ2-7,.,TRBV6-2/TRBV6-3
ASSGHHQETQY,TRBJ2-5,.,TRBV28
ASSVPGQKHEQY,TRBJ2-7,.,TRBV7-8
SGGGYNEQF,TRBJ2-1,many,TRBV29-1
SAQDFLVGGELF,TRBJ2-2,.,TRBV29-1
ASSLVLGGGRTDTQY,TRBJ2-3,.,TRBV5-4
ASSPLGLAGGQETQY,TRBJ2-5,few,TRBV5-1
SSRGVGDEQF,TRBJ2-1,few,TRBV20-1
ASSPVKHQPQH,TRBJ1-5,many,TRBV6-5
ASSLNGQGAAGELF,TRBJ2-2,.,TRBV5-1
SAREVSGGAYEQY,TRBJ2-7,few,TRBV20-1
SARDRTGGSNEQF,TRBJ2-1,.,TRBV20-1
SVEWGETQY,TRBJ2-5,.,TRBV29-1
ASSGPRLAGGSSYEQY,TRBJ2-7,few,TRBV7-7
SVTRANTEAF,TRBJ1-1,.,TRBV29-1
SANSEGRDTQY,TRBJ2-3,many,TRBV20-1
ASSLIRDRVYGYT,TRBJ1-2,.,TRBV11-2
ASSQVWSTDTQY,TRBJ2-3,.,TRBV14
ASSSFGAGANVLT,TRBJ2-6,.,TRBV7-2
ASSALTGKKTYEQY,TRBJ2-7,few,TRBV5-1
SAKTGTNTGELF,TRBJ2-2,many,TRBV20-1
ASSHHPGLAGGYTYEQY,TRBJ2-7,few,TRBV4-1
ASSGPDRRYSNQPQH,TRBJ1-5,.,TRBV6-1
ASSWWSALTDTQY,TRBJ2-3,.,TRBV12-3/TRBV12-4
ASRDVERGGTDTQY,TRBJ2-3,.,TRBV2
ASSADRGSNQPQH,TRBJ1-5,few,TRBV2
ASAGRPSWNEQF,TRBJ2-1,few,TRBV12-3/TRBV12-4
ASSLTGVANYGYT,TRBJ1-2,few,TRBV7-2
ASSQSSGGMETQY,TRBJ2-5,few,TRBV14
ASSLGEGIYEQF,TRBJ2-1,few,TRBV5-1
ASSYSRPYYEQY,TRBJ2-7,many,TRBV6-2/TRBV6-3
ASRQRERGGDNEQF,TRBJ2-1,once,TRBV3-1
ATSRDPGEPQH,TRBJ1-5,many,TRBV15
SARSPARAGELF,TRBJ2-2,.,TRBV20-1
ASSLWAGSNEKLF,TRBJ1-4,.,TRBV7-2
ASSVGLAGRTDTQY,TRBJ2-3,.,TRBV7-2
ASSSLMGRAYEQY,TRBJ2-7,.,TRBV7-2
ASRGVGGGSGTEAF,TRBJ1-1,few,TRBV28
ASSQEKGYEQF,TRBJ2-1,many,TRBV3-1
ASSLYVGSWNSPLH,TRBJ1-6,.,TRBV7-2
ASIGDSWAEAF,TRBJ1-1,many,TRBV25-1
SAHRSGKSSEQF,TRBJ2-1,few,TRBV20-1
ASSSTFGVGQQETQY,TRBJ2-5,.,TRBV12-3/TRBV12-4
ASRTTSGRPETQY,TRBJ2-5,few,TRBV6-1
ASSPAVAGTQY,TRBJ2-5,.,TRBV7-2
ASSSTDRANTGELF,TRBJ2-2,.,TRBV19
ASSQRREGEAF,TRBJ1-1,.,TRBV4-1
ASSRTGRWREQY,TRBJ2-7,few,TRBV12-3/TRBV12-4
ASSQDLRGANT,TRBJ1-2,few,TRBV3-1